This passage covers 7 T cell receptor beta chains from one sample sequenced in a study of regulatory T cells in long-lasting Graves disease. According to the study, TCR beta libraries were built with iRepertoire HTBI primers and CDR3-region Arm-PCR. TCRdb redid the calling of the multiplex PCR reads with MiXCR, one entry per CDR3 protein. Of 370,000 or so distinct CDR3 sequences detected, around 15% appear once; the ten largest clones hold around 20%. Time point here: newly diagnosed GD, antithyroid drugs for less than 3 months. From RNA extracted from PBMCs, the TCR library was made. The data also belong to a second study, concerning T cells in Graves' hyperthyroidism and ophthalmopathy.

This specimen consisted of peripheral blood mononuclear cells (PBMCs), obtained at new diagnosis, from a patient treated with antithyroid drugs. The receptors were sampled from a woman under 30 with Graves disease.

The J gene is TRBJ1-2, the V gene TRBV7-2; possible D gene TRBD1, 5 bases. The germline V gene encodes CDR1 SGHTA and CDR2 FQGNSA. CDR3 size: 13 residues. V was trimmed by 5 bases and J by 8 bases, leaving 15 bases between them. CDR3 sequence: CASSPDGGKGYTF. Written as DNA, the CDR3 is TGTGCCAGCAGCCCCGATGGGGGGAAGGGCTACACCTTC. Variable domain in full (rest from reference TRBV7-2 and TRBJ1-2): GAGVSQSPSNKVTEKGKDVELRCDPISGHTALYWYRQSLGQGLEFLIYFQGNSAPDKSGLPSDRFSAERTGGSVSTLTIQRTQQEDSAVYLCASSPDGGKGYTFGSGTRLTVV.

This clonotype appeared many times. The CDR3, as DNA: TGTGCCAGCAGAGGACGGGGTAGCTATGGCTACACCTTC. This encodes CASRGRGSYGYTF. The chain has TRBV2 and TRBJ1-2; no clear D. Germline V gene sequence: CDR1 SNHLY, CDR2 FYNNEI. V gave up 6 bases and J gave up 4 bases, with 12 bases separating them. CDR3 length equals 13 residues.

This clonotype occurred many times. CDR3 bases: TGCAGTGCTAGGGAGGATGAGCAGTTCTTC. This gives the protein CSAREDEQFF. This sequence joins TRBV20-1 and TRBJ2-1; D might be TRBD2 (5 bases). The CDR3 runs to 10 residues. Germline V lookup: CDR1 DFQATT, CDR2 SNEGSKA (reference sequence). The V gene lost 3 bases and the J gene lost 8 bases, with 5 bases spanning the gap.

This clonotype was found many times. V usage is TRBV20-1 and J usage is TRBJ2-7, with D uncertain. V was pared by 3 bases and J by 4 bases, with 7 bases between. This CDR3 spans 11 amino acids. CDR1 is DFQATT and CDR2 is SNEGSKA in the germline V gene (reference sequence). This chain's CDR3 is CSARLVYEQYF. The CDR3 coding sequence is TGCAGTGCTAGGCTGGTTTACGAGCAGTACTTC.

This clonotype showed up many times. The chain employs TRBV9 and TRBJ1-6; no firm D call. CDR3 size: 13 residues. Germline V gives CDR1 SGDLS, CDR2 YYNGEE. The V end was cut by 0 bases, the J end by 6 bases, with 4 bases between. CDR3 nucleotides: TGTGCCAGCAGCGTAGGGGGTAATTCACCCCTCCACTTT. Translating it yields CASSVGGNSPLHF.

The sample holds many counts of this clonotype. In nucleotides, the CDR3 is TGTGCTAGTGGTCCCAGGGTAATTGGGACAGATACGCAGTATTTT. This translates into CASGPRVIGTDTQYF. This chain joins TRBV12-5 and TRBJ2-3; D possibly corresponds to TRBD1 (5 bases). In germline, CDR1 is LGHNT, CDR2 FRNRAP. The CDR3 is 15 residues long. V lost 5 bases and J lost 3, with 15 bases in between.

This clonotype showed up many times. In nucleotides, the CDR3 is TGTGCCAGCACTCACCGGGTGCGGAGCACAGATACGCAGTATTTT. Encoded protein: CASTHRVRSTDTQYF. This chain connects TRBV2 to TRBJ2-3; D call uncertain. CDR3 length equals 15 residues. Germline loops: CDR1 SNHLY, CDR2 FYNNEI. Trimming stripped 7 bases from V and 0 bases from J, with 14 bases between.